A single sample gave rise to the 15 T cell receptor beta chains below, sequenced in a study of CD4 T cells in relation to SARS-CoV-2 and coronaviruses. The unexposed donors gave CD4+ T cells in about 2010-2019, prior to COVID-19. CD4+ T cells were isolated from the cells after less than 13 days of culture. The table came from immunoSEQ multiplex PCR; TCRdb's copy has only in-frame clones and leaves some out. Found here are about 17,000 clones, about 70% of them singletons; the top ten hold roughly 31%. No antigen has been identified for these receptors. Sequencing was carried out using CD4+ T cells from PBMCs, cultured in vitro. The receptors come from a human donor in good health.

The CDR3 sequence: CATNPGLAGVGQYF. The CDR3 DNA reads TGTGCCACAAACCCGGGACTAGCGGGAGTCGGGCAGTACTTC. This rearrangement joins TRBV10-3 to TRBJ2-7; 14 bases map to TRBD2. CDR3 length: 14 amino acids. Germline-derived CDR1 and CDR2 are ENHRY and SYGVKD. V was clipped by 10 bases and J by 9 bases; unmatched bases: 11.

V and J are TRBV28 and TRBJ2-5; 13 bases agree with TRBD2. This CDR3 comprises 17 residues. With V trimmed by 3 bases and J by 5 bases, 9 bases remained unmatched. Germline V gene data show CDR1 as MDHEN and CDR2 as SYDVKM. Here the CDR3 reads CASSLAGLAGVEETQYF. The CDR3, as DNA: TGTGCCAGCAGTTTGGCAGGACTAGCGGGAGTCGAGGAGACCCAGTACTTC.

The chain combines TRBV7-3 with TRBJ2-3; 7 bases align to TRBD2. The germline V gene encodes CDR1 SGHTA and CDR2 FQGTGA. CDR3 length equals 19 residues. The V gene end was trimmed by 4 bases and the J gene end by 1 base; junction bases not matched to a gene: 17. CDR3 protein: CASSSVPGSTSFRTDTQYF. The CDR3 nucleotides are TGTGCCAGCAGCTCCGTACCGGGATCGACTAGCTTTCGCACAGATACGCAGTATTTT.

The chain uses TRBV12-5 and TRBJ2-3, with D perhaps matching TRBD2 (6 bases). This CDR3 spans 15 amino acids. The germline V and J ends were trimmed by 4 bases and 0 bases, with 11 bases remaining between them. Germline V CDR1 and CDR2: LGHNT, FRNRAP. CDR3 in amino acids: CASGSAGYSTDTQYF. CDR3 DNA sequence: TGTGCTAGTGGTTCTGCGGGATATAGCACAGATACGCAGTATTTT.

The chain recombines TRBV3-1 (or the pseudogene TRBV3-2) with TRBJ2-2, with TRBD2 identical over 8 bases. Germline V gene sequence: CDR1 LGHDT, CDR2 YNNKEL (reference sequence). This CDR3 is 16 amino acids long. V gave up 1 base and J gave up 1 base; unmatched junction bases: 2. CDR3 in DNA: TGTGCCAGCAGCCAAGCAAGCGGGAGGAACACCGGGGAGCTGTTTTTT. The encoded protein is CASSQASGRNTGELFF.

This clone was detected only a few times. The chain carries TRBV30 and TRBJ2-1; D unclear. Germline assignment: CDR1 GTSNPN and CDR2 SVGIG (reference sequence). The CDR3 totals 13 residues. V lost 3 bases, J lost 8 bases, and 14 bases lay in between. The CDR3 DNA reads TGTGCCTGGAGGAGGCCCACTTTGGATGAGCAGTTCTTC. It codes for CAWRRPTLDEQFF.

This clone was detected a few times. V gene TRBV18 combines with J gene TRBJ2-2; no clear D. The V and J ends lost 4 bases and 1 base respectively, with 1 base between them. Germline CDR1 reads KGHSH; CDR2 reads LQKENI. This CDR3 has 12 amino acids. This CDR3 reads CASSLNTGELFF. Here the CDR3 DNA reads TGTGCCAGCTCACTGAACACCGGGGAGCTGTTTTTT.

V and J are TRBV28 and TRBJ2-1; D is perhaps TRBD2 (6 bases). The CDR3 runs 17 residues. Germline CDR1 and CDR2: MDHEN and SYDVKM. Trimming left V 2 bases short and J 1 base short, with 15 bases between. The CDR3 sequence is CASSLLAYDFSYNEQFF. CDR3 bases: TGTGCCAGCAGTTTACTAGCGTACGACTTTTCCTACAATGAGCAGTTCTTC.

The chain carries TRBV10-3 and TRBJ2-3; TRBD2 might be the D (6 bases). V shed 3 bases and J shed 0 bases, with 13 bases lying between them. The germline V gene encodes CDR1 ENHRY and CDR2 SYGVKD. The length of the CDR3 is 16 residues. The DNA for the CDR3 is TGTGCCATCAGTGATTTCGCGGGACTTAGCACAGATACGCAGTATTTT. Translating gives CAISDFAGLSTDTQYF.

This clone was counted a few times. The CDR3 here is CASSREGQGVFF. The CDR3 nucleotides are TGTGCCAGCAGCAGGGAAGGACAGGGGGTGTTTTTT. This chain connects TRBV28 to TRBJ1-4, with 10 bases aligning to TRBD1. The germline gives CDR1 MDHEN, CDR2 SYDVKM. This CDR3 is 12 amino acids long. After removal of 6 bases from V and 15 bases from J, the junction contained 7 bases not matched to a gene.

V is TRBV10-3 and J is TRBJ1-5, with a tentative D call TRBD1 (5 bases). The CDR3 sequence is 13 residues long. V lost 7 bases and J 7 bases, leaving 14 bases between the germline ends. Germline V gene data show CDR1 as ENHRY and CDR2 as SYGVKD. As DNA, the CDR3 is TGTGCCATCAAGTCGTCCAGGGACCAGCCCCAGCATTTT. It is translated as CAIKSSRDQPQHF.

The sample holds one count of this clone. The genes are TRBV6-5 and TRBJ2-2; tentatively, D is TRBD1 (6 bases). The length of the CDR3 is 13 residues. CDR1 is MNHEY, CDR2 SVGAGI, per germline. V dropped 8 bases and J dropped 6 bases, with 13 bases sitting between them. DNA for the CDR3: TGTGCCAGCCGCGAGGGGGTTGCCGGGGAGCTGTTTTTT. The encoded protein is CASREGVAGELFF.

The chain recombines TRBV30 with TRBJ2-2; 8 bases map to TRBD1. CDR3 length: 15 residues. V trimming: 1 base; J trimming: 4 bases; junction bases outside the gene matches: 5. Looked up from germline, CDR1 is GTSNPN and CDR2 is SVGIG (reference sequence). The CDR3 sequence: CAWSGPGGGTGELFF. The DNA of the CDR3 is TGTGCCTGGAGTGGTCCAGGGGGCGGCACCGGGGAGCTGTTTTTT.

The gene calls are TRBV5-5 and TRBJ2-3, with D possibly called TRBD1 or TRBD2 (5 bases each). The CDR3 runs to 14 residues. Between the trimmed V and J ends, which lost 2 bases and 1 base, there was a span of 8 bases. Germline CDR1 is SGHKS and CDR2 is YYEKEE (reference sequence). CDR3: CASSFGGGTDTQYF. The DNA for the CDR3 is TGTGCCAGCAGCTTTGGGGGAGGCACAGATACGCAGTATTTT.

In its sample, this clone was seen once. The chain employs TRBV5-1 and TRBJ2-7; the D gene is possibly TRBD2 (6 bases). The CDR3 is 15 residues long. V was cut by 1 base and J by 5 bases, with 16 bases left in between. Germline CDR1 SGHRS, CDR2 YFSETQ. Here the CDR3 DNA reads TGCGCCAGCAGCTTGCTCCCGGGAGTACGGGACGAGCAGTACTTC. Translation gives CASSLLPGVRDEQYF.